This is a list of T cell receptor beta chains from one sample in a study of tissue T cells after allogeneic stem cell transplantation. Method: immunoSEQ multiplex PCR; TCRdb's copy keeps in-frame clones and lacks some. The sample has around 24,000 clones, 91% seen once. Sample: blood, taken before transplantation. These receptors originate from a male donor aged 60 or over who later had graft-versus-host disease after an allogeneic stem cell transplant. CDR3s include the opening cysteine and the closing phenylalanine or tryptophan. D genes are given only for firm matches. The size field is filled for only some rows; it gives once, few, many or a size class.

v_gene: TRBV5-1
abundance: .
d_gene: .
j_gene: TRBJ2-7
CDR3nt: TGCGCCAGCAGCTCGAATCACGAGCAGTACTTC
CDR3aa: CASSSNHEQYF

v_gene: TRBV5-4
abundance: .
d_gene: .
j_gene: TRBJ2-1
CDR3nt: TGTGCCAGCAGCTTGAAGTTAGCGGCAGCTACAAATGAGCAGTTCTTC
CDR3aa: CASSLKLAAATNEQFF

v_gene: TRBV28
abundance: .
d_gene: .
j_gene: TRBJ2-7
CDR3nt: TGTGCCAGCAGACAGGAGGGGCCCTACGAGCAGTACTTC
CDR3aa: CASRQEGPYEQYF

v_gene: TRBV18
abundance: .
d_gene: .
j_gene: TRBJ1-1
CDR3nt: TGTGCCAGCTCACTGGAGATGAACACTGAAGCTTTCTTT
CDR3aa: CASSLEMNTEAFF

v_gene: TRBV15
abundance: .
d_gene: .
j_gene: TRBJ2-3
CDR3nt: TGTGCCACCAGCAGGAGGGAGGGCACAGATACGCAGTATTTT
CDR3aa: CATSRREGTDTQYF

v_gene: TRBV18
abundance: .
d_gene: .
j_gene: TRBJ2-1
CDR3nt: TGTGCCAGCTCACCGGCGGCTTACAATGAGCAGTTCTTC
CDR3aa: CASSPAAYNEQFF

v_gene: TRBV7-2
abundance: .
d_gene: .
j_gene: TRBJ2-1
CDR3nt: TGTGCCAGCAGCGGCTGGAGCGGGTCCTACAATGAGCAGTTCTTC
CDR3aa: CASSGWSGSYNEQFF

v_gene: TRBV28
abundance: few
d_gene: .
j_gene: TRBJ1-4
CDR3nt: TGTGCCAGCAGTCCGCGTTGGGCTACAACTAATGAAAAACTGTTTTTT
CDR3aa: CASSPRWATTNEKLFF

v_gene: TRBV6-6
abundance: .
d_gene: .
j_gene: TRBJ2-3
CDR3nt: TGTGCCAGCAGTAGGTCCACAGATACGCAGTATTTT
CDR3aa: CASSRSTDTQYF

v_gene: TRBV5-4
abundance: once
d_gene: .
j_gene: TRBJ1-1
CDR3nt: TGTGCCAGCAGCTTGAGGGGTATGAACACTGAAGCTTTCTTT
CDR3aa: CASSLRGMNTEAFF

v_gene: TRBV5-4
abundance: once
d_gene: .
j_gene: TRBJ2-7
CDR3nt: TGTGCCAGCAGTTCAGCCGGGCTGCCTTCCTACGAGCAGTACTTC
CDR3aa: CASSSAGLPSYEQYF

v_gene: TRBV27
abundance: .
d_gene: TRBD1
j_gene: TRBJ1-4
CDR3nt: TGTGCCAGCAGTTTAAAAGGAGGTCGACAGGGTAATGAAAAACTGTTTTTT
CDR3aa: CASSLKGGRQGNEKLFF

v_gene: TRBV28
abundance: .
d_gene: .
j_gene: TRBJ2-3
CDR3nt: TGTGCCAGCAAGAGCACAGATACGCAGTATTTT
CDR3aa: CASKSTDTQYF